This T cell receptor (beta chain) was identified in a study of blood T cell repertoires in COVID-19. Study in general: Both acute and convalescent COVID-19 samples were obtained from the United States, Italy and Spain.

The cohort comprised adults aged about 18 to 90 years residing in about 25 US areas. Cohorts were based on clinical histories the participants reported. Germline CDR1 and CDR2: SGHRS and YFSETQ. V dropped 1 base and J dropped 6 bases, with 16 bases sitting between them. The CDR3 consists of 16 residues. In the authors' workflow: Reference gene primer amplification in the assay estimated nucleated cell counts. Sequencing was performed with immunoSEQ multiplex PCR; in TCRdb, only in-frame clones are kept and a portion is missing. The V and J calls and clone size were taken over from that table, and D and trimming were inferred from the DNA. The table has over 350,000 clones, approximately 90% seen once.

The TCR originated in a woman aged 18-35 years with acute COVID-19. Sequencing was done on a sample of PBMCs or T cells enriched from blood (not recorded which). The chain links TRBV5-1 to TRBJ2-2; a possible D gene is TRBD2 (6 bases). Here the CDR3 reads CASSLITGTVSGELFF. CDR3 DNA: TGCGCCAGCAGCTTGATAACCGGGACTGTCTCCGGGGAGCTGTTTTTT.